The present TCR beta chain was sequenced within a study of blood T cell repertoires in COVID-19 (dated by TCRdb to the early 2020s). Turning to the overall study: Samples from collaborators originated in the United States, Italy and Spain and spanned both the acute and convalescent phases of COVID-19. Where available, HLA class I and class II types were obtained from metadata supplied by the sample provider rather than from assay-based typing. The repertoires were released in a freely available public database meant as a resource for research on the immune response to SARS-CoV-2. A de-identified subject ID, COVID-19 status, age in years and sex were almost always included in the sample metadata. The samples were drawn from two sources: the first 160 participants of the ongoing ImmuneRACE study, and fewer than 1,500 subjects contributed by 6 global collaborators. The material from the prospective study consisted of cDNA or gDNA derived from T cells, B-cell-depleted T cells, or PBMCs. Deeply sampled blood TCRbeta repertoires from subjects exposed to, actively infected with, or recovered from COVID-19 were included in the dataset.

As encoded in the germline V gene, CDR1 is SGHRS while CDR2 is YFSETQ. The CDR3 goes from the cysteine to the phenylalanine over 16 residues. Only CDR3 DNA is held: 48 bases, read in frame from base 1. Trimming accounts for 5 bases at V and 4 bases at J, while the number of junction bases matched to no gene is 8. A remark on this clone: Its antigen target is currently unknown. One base away there is no much larger clone; base qualities are not given.

Overall study results and their limits: The amount of clinical and demographic metadata varied by source and participant and was provided uncurated.

At one collaborating source in Seattle, patients were enrolled during active infection and were followed longitudinally through the course of disease. Whole blood was collected in K2EDTA tubes by collaborating institutions according to the institutions' own protocols. For TCRbeta analysis, collaborator samples were shipped as frozen whole blood, as isolated PBMCs, or as DNA extracted from either sample type. TCRbeta CDR3 regions were amplified from genomic DNA using the immunoSEQ Assay, a bias-controlled multiplex PCR. The paper's data handling went like this. Nucleated cell counts per sample were estimated from amplification of reference gene primers within the assay. To quantify the absolute abundance of each unique TCRbeta CDR3 rearrangement, sequence reads were collapsed and filtered. For each sample, productive Simpson clonality was calculated as the square root of Simpson's diversity index over productive rearrangements. TCRdb took over this immuneACCESS table, retaining in-frame rearrangements with V and J assigned. Such tables are incomplete; in checked studies, under half of the missing clones stem from an unresolved V gene, and the remainder is unexplained. V and J calls and clone size are copied from that table; D and trimming were computed from the DNA. This sample gives around 260,000 clones in total; about 89% of them show up just once. The ten largest clones represent 2% to 2.5% of the sample.

Specimen: peripheral blood. The chain uses TRBV5-1 and TRBJ2-2; 10 bases in the junction line up with TRBD2. This TCR derives from a woman younger than 45 with COVID-19, enrolled during active disease. DNA sequence: TGCGCCAGCAGACTCGGACTAGCGGATGGCACCGGGGAGCTGTTTTTT. Translated, this is CASRLGLADGTGELFF. The CDR3, completed at both ends by the reference TRBV5-1 and TRBJ2-2 genes, gives the full variable domain KAGVTQTPRYLIKTRGQQVTLSCSPISGHRSVSWYQQTPGQGLQFLFEYFSETQRNKGNFPGRFSGRQFSNSRSEMNVSTLELGDSALYLCASRLGLADGTGELFFGEGSRLTVL.